Below, 29 T cell receptor beta chains from the same sample are listed, as sequenced in a study of blood T cell repertoires in COVID-19. The assay was immunoSEQ multiplex PCR, and TCRdb's table has in-frame clones only and misses some. The sample lists some 190,000 clones; 88% were seen once. The sequencing input was peripheral blood. The receptors here all came from a human donor in a cohort sampled during active COVID-19.

CDR3 sequence reads: CASSTSTGRPDQPQHF. CDR3 coding DNA: TGTGCCAGTAGTACCTCGACAGGTCGACCGGATCAGCCCCAGCATTTT. V is TRBV19 and J is TRBJ1-5; perhaps TRBD1 as D (6 bases). Germline V lookup: CDR1 LNHDA, CDR2 SQIVND (reference sequence). This CDR3 has 16 residues. Trimming removed 4 bases at V and 5 bases at J, with 18 bases between.

This chain connects TRBV30 to TRBJ2-7; 12 positions match TRBD2. V lost 3 bases and J lost 2; bases outside the gene matches: 14. CDR1 and CDR2 (germline): GTSNPN, SVGIG (reference sequence). The CDR3 is 18 residues long. The CDR3 protein is CAWRRLAGVRILAYEQYF. CDR3 sequence (DNA): TGTGCCTGGAGGAGACTAGCGGGAGTAAGGATCCTGGCCTACGAGCAGTACTTC.

At least ten counts were recorded for this clone. The rearrangement joins TRBV6-2 or TRBV6-3 to TRBJ2-7; 10 nucleotides align to TRBD1. Trimming took 6 bases from V and 3 from J; bases not matched to a gene: 5. Germline V lookup: CDR1 MNHEY, CDR2 SVGEGT. The CDR3 totals 14 residues. CDR3 in amino acids: CASSATGGLYEQYF. DNA for the CDR3: TGTGCCAGCAGCGCGACAGGGGGCCTCTACGAGCAGTACTTC.

The chain links TRBV18 to TRBJ2-7; D unresolved. V lost 3 bases to trimming and J lost 3 bases, with 9 bases between them. The germline CDR1 and CDR2 sequences are KGHSH and LQKENI. The CDR3 has 13 amino acids. The CDR3 loop reads CASSPARFYEQYF. CDR3 nucleotides: TGTGCCAGCTCACCGGCTAGGTTCTACGAGCAGTACTTC.

The rearrangement joins TRBV4-3 to TRBJ1-1; D not resolved. The V end lost 0 bases, the J end lost 8 bases, and 10 bases lay between the germline ends. CDR1 and CDR2 (germline): LGHNA, YSLEER. There are 13 residues in the CDR3. The CDR3 DNA follows: TGCGCCAGCAGCCAAGAACGGAGCCTAGAAGCTTTCTTT. Protein: CASSQERSLEAFF.

The chain carries TRBV9 and TRBJ2-5; a weak D match, TRBD2 (6 bases). The V gene lost 0 bases and the J gene lost 4 bases, with 22 bases spanning the gap. The CDR3 runs 18 residues. Looked up from germline, CDR1 is SGDLS and CDR2 is YYNGEE. The DNA of the CDR3 is TGTGCCAGCAGCGTAGGTGGAGGGCTGGGGGTCATAGGAGAGACCCAGTACTTC. It is translated as CASSVGGGLGVIGETQYF. The full variable domain, with the rest looked up from reference TRBV9 and TRBJ2-5, is DSGVTQTPKHLITATGQRVTLRCSPRSGDLSVYWYQQSLDQGLQFLIQYYNGEERAKGNILERFSAQQFPDLHSELNLSSLELGDSALYFCASSVGGGLGVIGETQYFGPGTRLLVL.

This clone was observed a handful of times. The chain links TRBV19 to TRBJ1-2, with a weak D call TRBD1 (6 bases). The CDR3 sequence is 12 residues long. The V gene lost 7 bases and the J gene lost 6 bases, with 12 bases spanning the gap. Per the germline V gene, CDR1 is LNHDA and CDR2 is SQIVND (reference sequence). In nucleotides, the CDR3 is TGTGCCAGTAATACAGGGAGCAATGGCTACACCTTC. Translating it yields CASNTGSNGYTF.

The gene calls are TRBV9 and TRBJ2-1, with TRBD2 as a possible D gene (6 bases). Trimming left V 4 bases short and J 4 bases short, with 9 bases between. CDR1 and CDR2 (germline): SGDLS, YYNGEE. CDR3 length: 13 residues. The CDR3 region is CASSRGLYNEQFF. In DNA, the CDR3 is TGTGCCAGCAGCCGGGGACTTTACAATGAGCAGTTCTTC.

This chain links TRBV28 with TRBJ2-7; TRBD1 might be the D (5 bases). This CDR3 region has 12 residues. V dropped 5 bases and J dropped 6 bases, with 11 bases sitting between them. Germline V CDR1 and CDR2: MDHEN, SYDVKM. The chain's CDR3 is CASSPPGREQYF. In DNA form, the CDR3 reads TGTGCCAGCAGTCCCCCAGGGCGCGAGCAGTACTTC.

This clone was detected only a few times. This chain links TRBV3-1 (or the pseudogene TRBV3-2) with TRBJ2-7; D is possibly TRBD1 (7 bases). CDR3 length: 17 amino acids. V shed 0 bases and J shed 1 base, with 16 bases lying between them. Germline-derived CDR1 and CDR2 are LGHDT and YNNKEL (reference sequence). The CDR3 DNA is TGTGCCAGCAGCCAAGATGCGGGGACAGATCCTTCCTACGAGCAGTACTTC. It encodes CASSQDAGTDPSYEQYF.

The chain has TRBV6-2 or TRBV6-3 and TRBJ2-4; maybe TRBD1 (5 bases). Per the germline V gene, CDR1 is MNHEY and CDR2 is SVGEGT. Trimming cost V 4 bases and J 0 bases, with 13 bases left between them. CDR3 length: 16 amino acids. CDR3 in DNA: TGTGCCAGCAGTTCACCGGACACCCTAGCCAAAAACATTCAGTACTTC. Encoded protein: CASSSPDTLAKNIQYF.

V and J are TRBV20-1 and TRBJ2-7, with D perhaps matching TRBD1 (5 bases). From germline, CDR1 is DFQATT and CDR2 SNEGSKA (reference sequence). This CDR3 has 13 amino acids. With 3 bases removed from V and 6 bases from J, the gap between germline ends came to 15 bases. The DNA for the CDR3 is TGCAGTGCTAGTCGCAGGGCTGTCGGCGAGCAGTACTTC. Translation gives CSASRRAVGEQYF.

The rearrangement joins TRBV5-4 to TRBJ2-2, with a possible D match to TRBD2 (6 bases). Germline V gene sequence: CDR1 SGHNT, CDR2 YYREEE (reference sequence). The CDR3 consists of 15 residues. The V end was cut by 2 bases, the J end by 3 bases, with 11 bases between. Here the CDR3 DNA reads TGTGCCAGCAGCTTTGGGGGAGGTCACACCGGGGAGCTGTTTTTT. This sequence encodes CASSFGGGHTGELFF. Using reference TRBV5-4 and TRBJ2-2 for the parts outside the CDR3, the full variable domain is ETGVTQSPTHLIKTRGQQVTLRCSSQSGHNTVSWYQQALGQGPQFIFQYYREEENGRGNFPPRFSGLQFPNYSSELNVNALELDDSALYLCASSFGGGHTGELFFGEGSRLTVL.

The genes are TRBV4-1 and TRBJ2-7; a possible D gene is TRBD1 (6 bases). V was shortened by 3 bases and J by 5 bases, with 17 bases between the two germline ends. This CDR3 has 15 residues. Germline-derived CDR1 and CDR2 are MGHRA and YSYEKL. In nucleotides, the CDR3 is TGCGCCAGCAGCCAGTTCGGTGTGGGGGCGAACGAGCAGTACTTC. It is translated as CASSQFGVGANEQYF.

The V gene is TRBV10-2, the J gene TRBJ2-5; possibly TRBD2 for D (6 bases). This CDR3 contains 19 residues. V shed 4 bases and J shed 2 bases, with 26 bases lying between them. In germline, CDR1 is WSHSY, CDR2 SAAADI. The CDR3 region has the DNA TGCGCCAGCAGTGTTATTTCCGGGGGAGGAGTCCCTGCACAAGAGACCCAGTACTTC. Translating gives CASSVISGGGVPAQETQYF.

CDR3 sequence (DNA): TGTGCCTGGAGTATGGGGCCTGGAAACACCATATATTTT. This gives the protein CAWSMGPGNTIYF. The chain links TRBV30 to TRBJ1-3; a possible D gene is TRBD1 (5 bases). The V gene lost 2 bases and the J gene lost 2 bases, with 7 bases spanning the gap. The CDR3 has 13 amino acids. Germline V CDR1 and CDR2: GTSNPN, SVGIG (reference sequence).

This rearrangement joins TRBV2 to TRBJ1-2, with D hard to call. The CDR3 runs to 12 residues. Looked up from germline, CDR1 is SNHLY and CDR2 is FYNNEI. V lost 8 bases and J 8 bases, leaving 15 bases between the germline ends. In DNA, the CDR3 is TGTGCCAGCGCCTTACGCAGGCCCGGCTACACCTTC. Translation: CASALRRPGYTF.

This chain joins TRBV9 and TRBJ1-2; D is ambiguous. The length of the CDR3 is 12 residues. Trimming left V 0 bases short and J 3 bases short, with 3 bases between. Germline CDR1 SGDLS, CDR2 YYNGEE. The DNA of the CDR3 is TGTGCCAGCAGCGTAGGGCACTATGGCTACACCTTC. It codes for CASSVGHYGYTF.

The chain links TRBV30 to TRBJ2-2; 7 bases fit TRBD1. Germline trimming cut 3 bases from V and 5 bases from J; bases unmatched to any gene: 6. The V gene's germline CDR1 is GTSNPN and CDR2 SVGIG (reference sequence). CDR3 size: 14 residues. The CDR3 spells CAWRRDSWTGELFF. As DNA, the CDR3 is TGTGCCTGGAGACGGGACAGCTGGACCGGGGAGCTGTTTTTT.

This rearrangement joins TRBV5-6 to TRBJ1-2, with no clear D. The germline V and J ends were trimmed by 0 bases and 1 base, with 7 bases remaining between them. CDR1 and CDR2 from the germline V gene are SGHDT and YYEEEE. There are 14 residues in the CDR3. The CDR3 loop is CASSLAEINYGYTF. CDR3 coding DNA: TGTGCCAGCAGCTTGGCCGAGATTAACTATGGCTACACCTTC.

This clone occurred once. The chain has TRBV6-2 or TRBV6-3 and TRBJ1-1, with TRBD1 matching 10 bases. V lost 4 bases, J lost 5 bases, and 7 bases stayed unmatched. CDR1 is MNHEY and CDR2 is SVGEGT in the germline V gene. The CDR3 has 15 residues. CDR3 nucleotide sequence: TGTGCCAGCAGTTCTCCTGACAGGGGGCAAACTGAAGCTTTCTTT. This sequence encodes CASSSPDRGQTEAFF.

The chain uses TRBV6-2 or TRBV6-3 and TRBJ2-7, with D possibly matching TRBD2 (6 bases). Germline values: CDR1 MNHEY, CDR2 SVGEGT. CDR3 length equals 12 residues. V was trimmed by 5 bases and J by 7 bases, leaving 12 bases between them. CDR3 sequence: CASSATSFEQYF. DNA of the CDR3: TGTGCCAGCAGTGCGACTAGTTTTGAGCAGTACTTC.

This clone showed up just once. This chain connects TRBV19 to TRBJ2-6; D unresolved. CDR1 and CDR2 (germline): LNHDA, SQIVND (reference sequence). V was shortened by 5 bases and J by 5 bases, with 7 bases between the two germline ends. CDR3 length: 13 amino acids. The chain's CDR3 is CASSPDWANVLTF. DNA of the CDR3: TGTGCCAGTAGTCCCGACTGGGCCAACGTCCTGACTTTC.

The sample holds a few counts of this clone. DNA of the CDR3: TGCGCCAGCAGCCAAGATTTGGGGACAGGGCATTCACCCCTCCACTTT. As protein: CASSQDLGTGHSPLHF. V usage is TRBV4-3 and J usage is TRBJ1-6; 9 bases are a match to TRBD1. Trimming took 0 bases from V and 8 from J; bases not matched to a gene: 5. The CDR3 extends over 16 amino acids. The germline V gene encodes CDR1 LGHNA and CDR2 YSLEER.

The chain recombines TRBV30 with TRBJ1-1; weak D call: TRBD1 (6 bases). The germline V gene encodes CDR1 GTSNPN and CDR2 SVGIG (reference sequence). The CDR3 extends over 13 amino acids. The V gene lost 3 bases and the J gene lost 3 bases, with 11 bases spanning the gap. The CDR3 bases are TGTGCCTGGAGGGGGGCAGGGGACACTGAAGCTTTCTTT. Its protein is CAWRGAGDTEAFF. The variable domain in full, with the rest retrieved from reference TRBV30 and TRBJ1-1, is SQTIHQWPATLVQPVGSPLSLECTVEGTSNPNLYWYRQAAGRGLQLLFYSVGIGQISSEVPQNLSASRPQDRQFILSSKKLLLSDSGFYLCAWRGAGDTEAFFGQGTRLTVV.

The chain carries TRBV7-8 and TRBJ2-1; a weak D match, TRBD2 (5 bases). This CDR3 region has 15 residues. In germline, CDR1 is SGHVS, CDR2 FQNEAQ. Trimming left V 6 bases short and J 9 bases short, with 21 bases between. This chain's CDR3 is CASSPISARVSEQFF. CDR3 DNA sequence: TGTGCCAGCAGTCCTATCTCCGCGCGGGTTAGTGAGCAGTTCTTC.

In DNA, the CDR3 is TGTGCCAGCTCACCACTGGCCCAAGAGACCCAGTACTTC. Its translation: CASSPLAQETQYF. The chain is built from TRBV18 and TRBJ2-5; D not certain. V lost 1 base and J 1 base, leaving 4 bases between the germline ends. This CDR3 has 13 residues. Germline V gene lookup returns CDR1 KGHSH and CDR2 LQKENI.

This chain links TRBV10-3 with TRBJ1-3; 8 nucleotides align to TRBD1. After removal of 8 bases from V and 0 bases from J, the junction contained 3 bases not matched to a gene. Germline lookup yields CDR1 ENHRY and CDR2 SYGVKD. CDR3 length equals 14 residues. Written as DNA, the CDR3 is TGTGCCATCGGACAGGGCGTCTCTGGAAACACCATATATTTT. This gives the protein CAIGQGVSGNTIYF.

The rearrangement links TRBV7-9 to TRBJ1-3; 8 nucleotides agree with TRBD1. The CDR3 runs to 15 residues. CDR1 and CDR2 from the germline V gene are SEHNR and FQNEAQ (reference sequence). The V and J ends lost 5 bases and 4 bases, in that order; junction bases with no gene match: 7. The CDR3 is CASSPQGAYGNTIYF. The CDR3 DNA follows: TGTGCCAGCAGCCCCCAGGGGGCTTACGGAAACACCATATATTTT.